The entry that follows covers one TCR beta chain sequence. The data originate from a study of T-cell memory formation after mild COVID-19. Via MiXCR, TCRdb re-called the 5' RACE reads, giving one row per CDR3 protein. The data show about 350,000 distinct CDR3 sequences, 25% to 30% seen once. Germline-derived CDR1 and CDR2 are MRHNA and SNTAGT. There are 14 residues in the CDR3. V was clipped by 3 bases and J by 8 bases, with 14 bases between them. The origin of this receptor is an adult woman who had mild COVID-19 (a few samples of this study predate the infection). Cell type and time point are not known. The genes are TRBV6-4 and TRBJ2-1, with a possible D match to TRBD1 (5 bases). Sequencing was performed on PBMCs or a T cell subset sorted from them (not recorded which). CDR3 amino acids: CASSEGQGVDEQFF. The CDR3 nucleotides are TGTGCCAGCAGTGAAGGCCAGGGTGTAGATGAGCAGTTCTTC.